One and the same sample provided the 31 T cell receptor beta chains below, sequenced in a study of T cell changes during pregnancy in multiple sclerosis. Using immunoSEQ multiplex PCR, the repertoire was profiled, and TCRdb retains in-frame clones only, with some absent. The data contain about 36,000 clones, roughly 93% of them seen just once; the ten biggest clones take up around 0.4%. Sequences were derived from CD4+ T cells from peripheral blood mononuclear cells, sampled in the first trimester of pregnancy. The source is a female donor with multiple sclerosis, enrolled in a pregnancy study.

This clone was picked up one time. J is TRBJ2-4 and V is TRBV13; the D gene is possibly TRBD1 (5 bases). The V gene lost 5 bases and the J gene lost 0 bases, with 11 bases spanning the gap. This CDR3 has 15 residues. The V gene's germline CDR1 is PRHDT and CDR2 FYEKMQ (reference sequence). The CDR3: CASSGRALAKNIQYF. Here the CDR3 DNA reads TGTGCCAGCAGCGGCAGGGCTCTAGCCAAAAACATTCAGTACTTC.

The CDR3 DNA reads TGTGCCAGCAGTTTCGGGACAGACAATTCACCCCTCCACTTT. This translates into CASSFGTDNSPLHF. The genes are TRBV6-5 and TRBJ1-6, with TRBD1 matching over 7 bases. Unmatched junction bases numbered 4, after V lost 4 bases and J lost 7 bases. This CDR3 region has 14 residues. CDR1 and CDR2 (germline): MNHEY, SVGAGI.

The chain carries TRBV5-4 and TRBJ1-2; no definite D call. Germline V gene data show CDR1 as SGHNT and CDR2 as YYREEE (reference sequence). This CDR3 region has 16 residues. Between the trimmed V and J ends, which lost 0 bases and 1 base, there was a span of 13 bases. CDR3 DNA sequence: TGTGCCAGCAGCTTGGGGGCGAGGGCCGTTAACTATGGCTACACCTTC. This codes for CASSLGARAVNYGYTF.

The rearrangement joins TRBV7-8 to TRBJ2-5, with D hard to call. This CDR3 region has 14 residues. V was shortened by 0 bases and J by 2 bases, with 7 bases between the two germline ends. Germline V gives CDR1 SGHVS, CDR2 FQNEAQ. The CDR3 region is CASSLAVRQETQYF. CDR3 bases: TGTGCCAGCAGCTTAGCGGTCAGGCAAGAGACCCAGTACTTC.

The CDR3 DNA is TGCGCCAGCAGCTTCGGCCAGGGGGTCCCCTACGAGCAGTACTTC. It encodes CASSFGQGVPYEQYF. This sequence joins TRBV5-1 and TRBJ2-7; 7 bases line up with TRBD1. After removal of 2 bases from V and 2 bases from J, the junction contained 7 bases not matched to a gene. The CDR3 loop spans 15 amino acids. Germline values: CDR1 SGHRS, CDR2 YFSETQ. Based on the CDR3 plus reference TRBV5-1 and TRBJ2-7, the full variable domain is KAGVTQTPRYLIKTRGQQVTLSCSPISGHRSVSWYQQTPGQGLQFLFEYFSETQRNKGNFPGRFSGRQFSNSRSEMNVSTLELGDSALYLCASSFGQGVPYEQYFGPGTRLTVT.

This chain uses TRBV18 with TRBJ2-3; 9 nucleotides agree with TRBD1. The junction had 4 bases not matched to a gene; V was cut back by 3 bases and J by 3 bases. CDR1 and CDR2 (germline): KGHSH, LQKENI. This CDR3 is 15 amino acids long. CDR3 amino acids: CASSPRGQGTDTQYF. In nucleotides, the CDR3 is TGTGCCAGCTCACCTCGGGGACAGGGAACAGATACGCAGTATTTT.

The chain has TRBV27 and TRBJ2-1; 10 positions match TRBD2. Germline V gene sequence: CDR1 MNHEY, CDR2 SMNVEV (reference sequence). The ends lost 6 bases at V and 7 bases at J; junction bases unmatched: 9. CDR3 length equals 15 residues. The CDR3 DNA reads TGTGCCAGCAGCAAGAGCGGGAGGGCCAGAAATGAGCAGTTCTTC. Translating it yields CASSKSGRARNEQFF.

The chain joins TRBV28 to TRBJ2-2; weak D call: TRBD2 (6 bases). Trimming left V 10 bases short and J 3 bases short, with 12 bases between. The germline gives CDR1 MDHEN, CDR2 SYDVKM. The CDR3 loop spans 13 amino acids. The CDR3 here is CATGGIYTGELFF. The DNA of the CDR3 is TGTGCCACCGGAGGGATTTACACCGGGGAGCTGTTTTTT.

The chain's CDR3 is CASSKTGQGYTF. As DNA, the CDR3 is TGTGCCAGCAGTAAGACAGGGCAAGGCTACACCTTC. The chain links TRBV6-5 to TRBJ1-2, with 7 nucleotides matching TRBD1. From germline, CDR1 is MNHEY and CDR2 SVGAGI. CDR3 size: 12 residues. V dropped 5 bases and J dropped 8; count of bases not matched to a gene: 5.

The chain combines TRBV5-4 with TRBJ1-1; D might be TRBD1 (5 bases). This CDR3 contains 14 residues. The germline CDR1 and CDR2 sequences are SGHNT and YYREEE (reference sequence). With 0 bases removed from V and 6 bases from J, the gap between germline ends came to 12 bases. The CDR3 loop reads CASSLGGPKAEAFF. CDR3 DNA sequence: TGTGCCAGCAGCTTGGGGGGCCCTAAGGCTGAAGCTTTCTTT. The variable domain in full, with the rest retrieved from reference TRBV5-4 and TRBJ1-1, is ETGVTQSPTHLIKTRGQQVTLRCSSQSGHNTVSWYQQALGQGPQFIFQYYREEENGRGNFPPRFSGLQFPNYSSELNVNALELDDSALYLCASSLGGPKAEAFFGQGTRLTVV.

The CDR3 here is CATSRRDRITDEQFF. CDR3 DNA sequence: TGTGCCACCAGCAGGCGGGACAGGATAACGGATGAGCAGTTCTTC. The V call is TRBV15, the J call TRBJ2-1; TRBD1 matches 8 bases. Germline V gene data show CDR1 as LNHNV and CDR2 as YYDKDF (reference sequence). With 3 bases clipped from V and 8 bases from J, the junction kept 9 bases outside the gene matches. The CDR3 has 15 amino acids.

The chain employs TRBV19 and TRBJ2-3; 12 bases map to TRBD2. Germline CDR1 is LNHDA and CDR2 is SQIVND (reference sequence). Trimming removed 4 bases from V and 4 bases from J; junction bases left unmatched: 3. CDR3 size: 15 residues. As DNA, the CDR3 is TGTGCCAGTAGTACCCCTAGCGGGAGGGCAGATACGCAGTATTTT. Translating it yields CASSTPSGRADTQYF.

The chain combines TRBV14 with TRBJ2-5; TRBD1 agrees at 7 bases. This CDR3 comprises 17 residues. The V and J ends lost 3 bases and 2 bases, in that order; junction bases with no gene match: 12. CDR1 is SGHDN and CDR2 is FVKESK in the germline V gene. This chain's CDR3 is CASSQRTGLVGQETQYF. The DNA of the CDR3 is TGTGCCAGCAGCCAGAGGACAGGCCTAGTAGGGCAAGAGACCCAGTACTTC.

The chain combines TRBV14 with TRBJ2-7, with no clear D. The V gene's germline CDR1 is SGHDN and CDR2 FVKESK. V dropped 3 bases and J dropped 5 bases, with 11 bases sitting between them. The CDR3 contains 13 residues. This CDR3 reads CASSHLAADEQYF. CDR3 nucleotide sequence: TGTGCCAGCAGCCATCTCGCGGCCGACGAGCAGTACTTC.

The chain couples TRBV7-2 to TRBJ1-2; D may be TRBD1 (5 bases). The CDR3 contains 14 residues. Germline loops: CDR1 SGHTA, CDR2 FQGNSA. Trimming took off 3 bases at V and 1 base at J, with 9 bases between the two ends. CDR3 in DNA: TGTGCCAGCAGCTTTATGACAGTTAACTATGGCTACACCTTC. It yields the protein CASSFMTVNYGYTF.

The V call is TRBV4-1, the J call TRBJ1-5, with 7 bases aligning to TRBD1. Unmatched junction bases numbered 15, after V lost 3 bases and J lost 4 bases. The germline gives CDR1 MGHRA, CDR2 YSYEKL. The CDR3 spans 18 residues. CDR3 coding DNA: TGCGCCAGCAGCCATGATGTGGTGAGGGGGCGAGGAAATCAGCCCCAGCATTTT. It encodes CASSHDVVRGRGNQPQHF.

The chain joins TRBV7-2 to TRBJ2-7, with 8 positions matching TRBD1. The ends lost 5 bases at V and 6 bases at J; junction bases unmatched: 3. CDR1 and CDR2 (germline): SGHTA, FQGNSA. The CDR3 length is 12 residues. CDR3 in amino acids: CASSITGGEQYF. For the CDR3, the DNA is TGTGCCAGCAGCATTACAGGGGGCGAGCAGTACTTC.

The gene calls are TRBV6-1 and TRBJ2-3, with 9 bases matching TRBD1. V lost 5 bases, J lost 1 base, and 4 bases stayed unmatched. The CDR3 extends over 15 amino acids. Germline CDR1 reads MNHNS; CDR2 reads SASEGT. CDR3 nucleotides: TGTGCCAGCAGTAGCCGGACAGGGGGCACAGATACGCAGTATTTT. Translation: CASSSRTGGTDTQYF.

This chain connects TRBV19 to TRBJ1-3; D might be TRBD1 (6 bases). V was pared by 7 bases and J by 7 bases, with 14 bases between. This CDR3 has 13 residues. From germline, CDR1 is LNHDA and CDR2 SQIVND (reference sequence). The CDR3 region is CASNPDRRNTIYF. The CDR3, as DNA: TGTGCCAGTAACCCTGACAGGAGGAACACCATATATTTT.

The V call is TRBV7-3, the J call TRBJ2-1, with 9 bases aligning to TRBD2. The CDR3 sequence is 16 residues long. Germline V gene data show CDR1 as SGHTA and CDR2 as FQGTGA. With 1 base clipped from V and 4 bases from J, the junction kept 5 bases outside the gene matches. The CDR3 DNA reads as TGTGCCAGCAGCTTAATGGGGCTAGCGGGATACAATGAGCAGTTCTTC. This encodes CASSLMGLAGYNEQFF.

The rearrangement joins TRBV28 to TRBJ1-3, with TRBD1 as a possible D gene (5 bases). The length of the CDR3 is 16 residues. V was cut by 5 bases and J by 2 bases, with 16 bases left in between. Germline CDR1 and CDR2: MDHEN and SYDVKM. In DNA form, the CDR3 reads TGTGCCAGCAGTCTAACGGCTCTCAGGGCTGGAAACACCATATATTTT. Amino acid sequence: CASSLTALRAGNTIYF.

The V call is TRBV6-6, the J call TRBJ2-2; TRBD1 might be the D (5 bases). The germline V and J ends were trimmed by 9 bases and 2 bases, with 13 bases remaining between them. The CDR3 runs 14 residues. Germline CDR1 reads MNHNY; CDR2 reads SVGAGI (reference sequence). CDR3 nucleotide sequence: TGTGCCAGTCTCAAGGGGCTTAACACCGGGGAGCTGTTTTTT. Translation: CASLKGLNTGELFF.

Written as DNA, the CDR3 is TGTGCCAGTAGAGCGGACAGGGGGCTTAGGAAGCAGTACTTC. Translated: CASRADRGLRKQYF. The rearrangement links TRBV19 to TRBJ2-7; TRBD1 matches 11 bases. The CDR3 length is 14 residues. In germline, CDR1 is LNHDA, CDR2 SQIVND (reference sequence). V was pared by 6 bases and J by 8 bases, with 9 bases of the junction left unmatched.

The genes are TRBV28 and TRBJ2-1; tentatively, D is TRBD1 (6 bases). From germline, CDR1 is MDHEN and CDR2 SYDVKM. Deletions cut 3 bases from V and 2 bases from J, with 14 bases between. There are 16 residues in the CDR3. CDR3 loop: CASSFPGQIPYNEQFF. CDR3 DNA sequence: TGTGCCAGCAGTTTTCCTGGACAGATTCCCTACAATGAGCAGTTCTTC.

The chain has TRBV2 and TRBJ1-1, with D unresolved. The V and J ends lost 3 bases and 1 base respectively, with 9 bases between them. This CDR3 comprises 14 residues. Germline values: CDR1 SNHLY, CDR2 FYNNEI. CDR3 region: CASSDMAENTEAFF. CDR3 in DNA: TGTGCCAGCAGTGATATGGCAGAGAACACTGAAGCTTTCTTT.

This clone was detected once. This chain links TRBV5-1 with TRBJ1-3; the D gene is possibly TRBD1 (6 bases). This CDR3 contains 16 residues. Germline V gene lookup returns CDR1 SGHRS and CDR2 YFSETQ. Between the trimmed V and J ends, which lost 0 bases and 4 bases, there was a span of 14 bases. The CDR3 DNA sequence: TGCGCCAGCAGCTTGGCCGGGGGGCGACGAGGAAACACCATATATTTT. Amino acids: CASSLAGGRRGNTIYF.

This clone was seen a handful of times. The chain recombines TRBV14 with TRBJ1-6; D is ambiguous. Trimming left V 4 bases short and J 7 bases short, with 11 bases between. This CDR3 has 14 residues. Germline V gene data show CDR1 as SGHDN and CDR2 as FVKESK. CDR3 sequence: CASSLKAGNSPLHF. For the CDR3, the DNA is TGTGCCAGCAGCCTTAAGGCGGGGAATTCACCCCTCCACTTT.

The CDR3 here is CASSPEGRVYGYTF. CDR3 bases: TGTGCCAGCAGCCCAGAGGGTCGGGTTTATGGCTACACCTTC. V gene TRBV14 combines with J gene TRBJ1-2; no clear D. The CDR3 spans 14 residues. Trimming shortened V by 4 bases and J by 5 bases, and 14 bases separated the two germline ends. Germline assignment: CDR1 SGHDN and CDR2 FVKESK.

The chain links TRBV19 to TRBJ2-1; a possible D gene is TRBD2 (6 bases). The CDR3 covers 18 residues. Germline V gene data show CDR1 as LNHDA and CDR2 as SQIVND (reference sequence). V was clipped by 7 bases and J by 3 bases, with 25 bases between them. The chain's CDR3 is CASTPMRAGRLNYNEQFF. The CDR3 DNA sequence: TGTGCCAGTACTCCGATGCGGGCGGGACGTTTGAACTACAATGAGCAGTTCTTC.

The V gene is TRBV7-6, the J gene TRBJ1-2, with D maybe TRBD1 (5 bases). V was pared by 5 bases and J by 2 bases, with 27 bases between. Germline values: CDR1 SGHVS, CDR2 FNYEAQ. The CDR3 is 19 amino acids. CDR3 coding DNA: TGTGCCAGCAGCCCATTCGATCCCAGTGGGGCAATCTTGAACTATGGCTACACCTTC. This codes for CASSPFDPSGAILNYGYTF. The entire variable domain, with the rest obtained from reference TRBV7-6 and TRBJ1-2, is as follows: GAGVSQSPRYKVTKRGQDVALRCDPISGHVSLYWYRQALGQGPEFLTYFNYEAQQDKSGLPNDRFSAERPEGSISTLTIQRTEQRDSAMYRCASSPFDPSGAILNYGYTFGSGTRLTVV.

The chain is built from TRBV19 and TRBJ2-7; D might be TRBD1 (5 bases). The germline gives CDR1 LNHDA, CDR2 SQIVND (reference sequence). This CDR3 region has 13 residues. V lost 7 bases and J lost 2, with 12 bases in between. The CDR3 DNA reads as TGTGCCAGTAAGAATACAGGAACCTACGAGCAGTACTTC. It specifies CASKNTGTYEQYF.